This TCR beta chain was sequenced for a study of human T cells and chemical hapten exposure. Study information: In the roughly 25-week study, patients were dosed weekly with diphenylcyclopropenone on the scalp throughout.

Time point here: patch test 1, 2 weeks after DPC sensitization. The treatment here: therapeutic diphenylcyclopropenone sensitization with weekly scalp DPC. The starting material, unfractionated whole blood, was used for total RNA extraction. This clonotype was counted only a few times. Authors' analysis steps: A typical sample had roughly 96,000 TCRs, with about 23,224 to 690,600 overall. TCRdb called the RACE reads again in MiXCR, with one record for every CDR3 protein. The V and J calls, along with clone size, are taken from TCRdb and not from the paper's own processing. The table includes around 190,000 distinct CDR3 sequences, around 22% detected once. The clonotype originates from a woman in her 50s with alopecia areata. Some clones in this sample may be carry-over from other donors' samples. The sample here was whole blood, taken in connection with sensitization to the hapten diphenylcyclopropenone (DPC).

For the CDR3, the DNA is TGTGCCAGCAGCACCGACAGGGGTGGCTACAATGAGCAGTTCTTC. Translation: CASSTDRGGYNEQFF. V and J are TRBV7-2 and TRBJ2-1, with 8 bases that match TRBD1. The CDR3 loop spans 15 amino acids. Germline assignment: CDR1 SGHTA and CDR2 FQGNSA. V lost 5 bases and J lost 3; bases outside the gene matches: 6.